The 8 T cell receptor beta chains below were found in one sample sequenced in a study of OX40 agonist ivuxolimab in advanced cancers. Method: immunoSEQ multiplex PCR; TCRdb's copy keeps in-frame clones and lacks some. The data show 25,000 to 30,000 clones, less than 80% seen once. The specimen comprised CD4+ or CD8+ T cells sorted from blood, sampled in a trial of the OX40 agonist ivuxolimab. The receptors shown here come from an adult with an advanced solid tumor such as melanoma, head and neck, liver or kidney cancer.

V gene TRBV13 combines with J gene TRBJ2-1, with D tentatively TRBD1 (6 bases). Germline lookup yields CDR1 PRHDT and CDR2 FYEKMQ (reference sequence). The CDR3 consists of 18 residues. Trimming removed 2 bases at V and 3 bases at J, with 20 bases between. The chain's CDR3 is CASSLLTWGPMGYNEQFF. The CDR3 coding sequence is TGTGCCAGCAGCTTATTGACCTGGGGGCCCATGGGCTACAATGAGCAGTTCTTC.

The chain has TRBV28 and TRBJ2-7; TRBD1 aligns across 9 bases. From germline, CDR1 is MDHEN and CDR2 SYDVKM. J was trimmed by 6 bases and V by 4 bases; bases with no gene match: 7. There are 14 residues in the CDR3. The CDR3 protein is CASSSSRQGGEQYF. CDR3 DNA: TGTGCCAGCAGTTCGTCAAGACAGGGGGGCGAGCAGTACTTC. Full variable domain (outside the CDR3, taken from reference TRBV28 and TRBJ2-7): DVKVTQSSRYLVKRTGEKVFLECVQDMDHENMFWYRQDPGLGLRLIYFSYDVKMKEKGDIPEGYSVSREKKERFSLILESASTNQTSMYLCASSSSRQGGEQYFGPGTRLTVT.

CDR3: CASRPGLYLSYEQYF. The CDR3 nucleotides are TGTGCCAGCAGGCCGGGACTATACCTTTCCTACGAGCAGTACTTC. This chain links TRBV27 with TRBJ2-7, with TRBD2 matching over 7 bases. Germline V CDR1 and CDR2: MNHEY, SMNVEV (reference sequence). This CDR3 comprises 15 residues. Trimming took 6 bases from V and 1 from J; bases not matched to a gene: 9.

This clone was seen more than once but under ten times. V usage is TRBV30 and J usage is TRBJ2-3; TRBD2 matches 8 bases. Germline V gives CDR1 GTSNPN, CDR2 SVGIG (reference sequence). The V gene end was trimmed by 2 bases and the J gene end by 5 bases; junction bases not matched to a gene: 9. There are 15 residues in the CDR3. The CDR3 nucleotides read TGTGCCTGGAGTAGCCAGCGGGAGCGGGGAGATACGCAGTATTTT. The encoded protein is CAWSSQRERGDTQYF.

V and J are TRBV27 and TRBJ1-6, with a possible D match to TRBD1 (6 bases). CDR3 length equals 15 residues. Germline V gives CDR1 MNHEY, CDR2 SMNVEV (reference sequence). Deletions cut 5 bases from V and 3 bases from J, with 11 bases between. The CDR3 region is CASSRGQIYNSPLHF. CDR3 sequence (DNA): TGTGCCAGCAGTAGAGGACAGATCTATAATTCACCCCTCCACTTT.

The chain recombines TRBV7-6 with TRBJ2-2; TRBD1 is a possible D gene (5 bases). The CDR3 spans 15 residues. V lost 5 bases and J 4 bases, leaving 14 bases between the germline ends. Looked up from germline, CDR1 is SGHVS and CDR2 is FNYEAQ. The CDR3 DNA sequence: TGTGCCAGCAGCGTTGGGCGACAGCGCACCGGGGAGCTGTTTTTT. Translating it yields CASSVGRQRTGELFF.

Here the CDR3 reads CASSLAQGYEQYF. As DNA, the CDR3 is TGTGCCAGCAGCTTAGCACAGGGCTACGAGCAGTACTTC. This chain links TRBV7-8 with TRBJ2-7; weak D call: TRBD1 (6 bases). The V gene lost 0 bases and the J gene lost 3 bases, with 6 bases spanning the gap. This CDR3 is built from 13 residues. The germline V gene encodes CDR1 SGHVS and CDR2 FQNEAQ. The complete variable domain, with remaining parts taken from reference TRBV7-8 and TRBJ2-7, reads GAGVSQSPRYKVAKRGQDVALRCDPISGHVSLFWYQQALGQGPEFLTYFQNEAQLDKSGLPSDRFFAERPEGSVSTLKIQRTQQEDSAVYLCASSLAQGYEQYFGPGTRLTVT.

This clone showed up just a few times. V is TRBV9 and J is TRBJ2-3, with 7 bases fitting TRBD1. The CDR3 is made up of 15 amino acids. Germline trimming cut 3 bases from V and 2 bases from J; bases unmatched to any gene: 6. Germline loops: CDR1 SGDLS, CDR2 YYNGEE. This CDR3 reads CASSGRQGPTDTQYF. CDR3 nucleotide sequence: TGTGCCAGCAGCGGGCGACAGGGACCCACAGATACGCAGTATTTT. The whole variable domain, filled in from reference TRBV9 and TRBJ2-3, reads DSGVTQTPKHLITATGQRVTLRCSPRSGDLSVYWYQQSLDQGLQFLIQYYNGEERAKGNILERFSAQQFPDLHSELNLSSLELGDSALYFCASSGRQGPTDTQYFGPGTRLTVL.